The rows below give T cell receptor beta chains drawn from one sample of a study of blood T cell repertoires in COVID-19. TCRdb's table, derived via immunoSEQ multiplex PCR, lists solely in-frame clones and lacks some. The sample has 160,000 or so clones, 82% seen once. The sample consisted of PBMCs or T cells enriched from blood (not recorded which). The receptors derive from a man aged 55 to 70 who had recovered from COVID-19. CDR3s include the opening cysteine and the closing phenylalanine or tryptophan. The order of the fields is V gene, J gene, CDR3 protein.

TRBV19	TRBJ2-2	CATGQNTGELFF
TRBV28	TRBJ1-5	CASSLGTGGSNQPQHF
TRBV30	TRBJ1-1	CAWSEEVNTEAFF
TRBV28	TRBJ2-3	CASTTGQGTDTQYF
TRBV27	TRBJ2-1	CASSLSSGRYNEQFF
TRBV7-9	TRBJ1-1	CASSPYLQGRGNTEAFF
TRBV25-1	TRBJ1-1	CASVQGKEAFF
TRBV3-1/TRBV3-2	TRBJ2-3	CASSQDFDRSHQYF
TRBV5-1	TRBJ1-2	CASSLGQSPNYGYTF
TRBV29-1	TRBJ2-1	CSVDVGQGFNEQFF
TRBV3-1/TRBV3-2	TRBJ1-3	CASSQGGQGNTIYF
TRBV29-1	TRBJ1-1	CSVGETGFGTEAFF
TRBV27	TRBJ2-7	CASSPRDSSYEQYF
TRBV2	TRBJ1-2	CASSETGGFYGYTF
TRBV7-9	TRBJ2-3	CASRPTTDIVSDTQYF
TRBV6-5	TRBJ2-2	CASSRRQGLGGELFF
TRBV28	TRBJ1-3	CASSFSPGVGNTIYF
TRBV18	TRBJ1-1	CASSPFSDTEAFF
TRBV10-1	TRBJ2-1	CASSRGTSGRALYNEQFF
TRBV6-5	TRBJ1-2	CASSSQQGAYGYTF
TRBV7-2	TRBJ2-1	CASSLASTSSYNEQFF
TRBV28	TRBJ2-1	CASSFKSGQGGNEQFF
TRBV6-5	TRBJ1-6	CAIEEGSSYNSPLHF
TRBV9	TRBJ1-6	CASSVATGLATPLHF
TRBV7-2	TRBJ2-7	CASSPDRGIYEQYF
TRBV5-4	TRBJ1-2	CASSLPLNYGYTF
TRBV21-1	TRBJ1-5	CASSNSWGQGSQPQHF
TRBV6-1	TRBJ2-2	CASSAGLAGVLAGELFF
TRBV5-4	TRBJ2-2	CASSLWLAGGNGELFF
TRBV12-5	TRBJ1-4	CASGLGYLNEKLFF
TRBV21-1	TRBJ2-2	CASSKRGVTGELFF
TRBV4-1	TRBJ1-5	CASSRGRNQPQHF
TRBV9	TRBJ2-1	CASSGTRGNSEQFF
TRBV7-2	TRBJ1-5	CASSLVGQESNQPQHF
TRBV18	TRBJ1-3	CASSPTVSGNTIYF
TRBV5-6	TRBJ1-2	CASSFGGDYGYTF
TRBV7-3	TRBJ1-1	CASSLTGRRTEAFF
TRBV28	TRBJ1-5	CASSLLRGSNQPQHF
TRBV7-9	TRBJ1-2	CASSLARDTSGYTF
TRBV6-5	TRBJ1-2	CASSRSEGRDGYTF
TRBV5-4	TRBJ1-4	CASSLGDRASREKLFF
TRBV5-1	TRBJ1-6	CASSQGVVGSPLHF
TRBV11-2	TRBJ1-2	CASSFGTGTYGYTF
TRBV28	TRBJ1-2	CASSSAGVANYGYTF
TRBV28	TRBJ1-3	CASSLSLRAGNTIYF
TRBV7-6	TRBJ1-6	CASSLSGERYSPLHF
TRBV27	TRBJ2-7	CASSRRTGPGLADYEQYF
TRBV3-1/TRBV3-2	TRBJ2-7	CASSPREGVDEQYF
TRBV29-1	TRBJ1-6	CSVGAGPNSPLHF
TRBV21-1	TRBJ2-7	CASSGATSGACYEQYF
TRBV28	TRBJ2-4	CASSLISGRAIQYF
TRBV28	TRBJ2-7	CASSLLAGGRAYEQYF
TRBV5-6	TRBJ1-3	CASSPVGQAYSGNTIYF
TRBV29-1	TRBJ1-2	CSVAEPLGAYGYTF
TRBV6-4	TRBJ2-3	CASSETIMADTQYF
TRBV5-1	TRBJ1-1	CASRIQGENTEAFF
TRBV10-1	TRBJ2-5	CASSGLKGLAVQETQYF
TRBV5-4	TRBJ2-5	CASSLPLETQYF
TRBV14	TRBJ2-1	CASSRLDSSYNEQFF